The 8 T cell receptor beta chains in this list originate from one sample, sequenced in a study of CD8 T cells in Susac syndrome. When the RNA was reverse transcribed, random hexamers were used with an input of 0.5 to 1 ug. TCRdb itself ran the immunoSEQ multiplex PCR reads through MiXCR, one entry per CDR3 protein. In the table there are about 160,000 distinct CDR3 sequences, roughly nine tenths of which are singletons. The sample consisted of CD4+ T cells from PBMCs. The origin of the receptors is a human donor in good health.

The chain has TRBV6-6 and TRBJ1-2, with D perhaps matching TRBD1 (5 bases). The CDR3 runs to 12 residues. Germline CDR1 reads MNHNY; CDR2 reads SVGAGI (reference sequence). V dropped 2 bases and J dropped 8 bases, with 9 bases sitting between them. CDR3 loop: CASSYGGRGYTF. CDR3 DNA sequence: TGTGCCAGCAGTTACGGGGGTCGCGGCTACACCTTC.

This chain uses TRBV20-1 with TRBJ2-7; 12 bases match TRBD1. The length of the CDR3 is 13 residues. CDR1 is DFQATT and CDR2 is SNEGSKA in the germline V gene (reference sequence). The junction had 10 bases not matched to a gene; V was cut back by 7 bases and J by 9 bases. The chain's CDR3 is CSGLVGDRGLQYF. The CDR3, as DNA: TGCAGTGGACTCGTTGGGGACAGGGGGCTGCAGTACTTC.

This sequence joins TRBV11-2 and TRBJ2-7; no definite D call. Germline lookup yields CDR1 SGHAT and CDR2 FQNNGV. CDR3 size: 12 residues. The ends were cut back, 5 bases at V and 7 bases at J, with 12 bases in the middle. Here the CDR3 reads CASSHFSREQYF. CDR3 sequence (DNA): TGTGCCAGCAGCCATTTCTCCCGTGAGCAGTACTTC.

The gene calls are TRBV5-1 and TRBJ2-5; 14 positions agree with TRBD2. V trimming: 3 bases; J trimming: 3 bases; junction bases outside the gene matches: 4. CDR1 is SGHRS and CDR2 is YFSETQ in the germline V gene. This CDR3 spans 16 amino acids. DNA of the CDR3: TGCGCCAGCAGCTACCAGGGACTAGCGGGAGAAGAGACCCAGTACTTC. It yields the protein CASSYQGLAGEETQYF.

The chain joins TRBV27 to TRBJ1-1; weak D call: TRBD1 (6 bases). The V and J ends lost 7 bases and 0 bases respectively, with 15 bases between them. This CDR3 has 15 amino acids. CDR1 is MNHEY and CDR2 is SMNVEV in the germline V gene (reference sequence). The CDR3 reads CASNRGGALNTEAFF. In DNA, the CDR3 is TGTGCCAGCAATCGTGGGGGGGCGTTGAACACTGAAGCTTTCTTT.

The chain joins TRBV18 to TRBJ2-5; 10 bases align to TRBD2. The germline gives CDR1 KGHSH, CDR2 LQKENI. V dropped 3 bases and J dropped 5; count of bases not matched to a gene: 9. The CDR3 sequence is 16 residues long. This CDR3 is CASSPASGGTVETQYF. As DNA, the CDR3 is TGTGCCAGCTCACCGGCTAGCGGGGGCACGGTGGAGACCCAGTACTTC. Complete variable domain (other parts from reference TRBV18 and TRBJ2-5): NAGVMQNPRHLVRRRGQEARLRCSPMKGHSHVYWYRQLPEEGLKFMVYLQKENIIDESGMPKERFSAEFPKEGPSILRIQQVVRGDSAAYFCASSPASGGTVETQYFGPGTRLLVL.

The gene calls are TRBV4-3 and TRBJ2-1; D unclear. V was cut by 0 bases and J by 7 bases, with 25 bases left in between. The CDR3 is 19 residues long. The V gene's germline CDR1 is LGHNA and CDR2 YSLEER. The CDR3 is CASSQDYLPEKSVGNEQFF. The CDR3 DNA follows: TGCGCCAGCAGCCAAGATTATCTCCCGGAGAAATCGGTCGGTAATGAGCAGTTCTTC.

V is TRBV20-1 and J is TRBJ1-2; no firm D call. The CDR3 totals 14 residues. Between the trimmed V and J ends, which lost 8 bases and 7 bases, there was a span of 23 bases. The V gene's germline CDR1 is DFQATT and CDR2 SNEGSKA (reference sequence). CDR3 residues: CSSPREGARGGYTF. CDR3 coding DNA: TGCAGTTCACCCCGGGAGGGCGCGAGAGGTGGCTACACCTTC.